This TCR beta chain was captured by sequencing in a study of shared clonotypes between healthy human individuals. Study-level information: Each donor contributed plates that comprised three CD4 naive, three CD4 memory, two CD8 naive and one CD8 memory.

Clones were read by immunoSEQ multiplex PCR, and TCRdb kept only the in-frame ones, dropping some. The table lists about 1.4 million clones, roughly 96% of them singletons, with roughly 1.1% in the top ten. Germline lookup yields CDR1 SGDLS and CDR2 YYNGEE. V lost 4 bases to trimming and J lost 7 bases; unmatched junction nucleotides: 11. This CDR3 is 14 amino acids long. Specimen: naive CD4+ T cells sorted from blood. Documented subset: CD45RA+ positively selected. This sequence joins TRBV9 and TRBJ2-7, with 7 nucleotides matching TRBD1. This receptor was identified in a man aged 25-40 years in good health. CDR3 protein: CASSPIPQGSEQYF. The CDR3 DNA follows: TGTGCCAGCAGCCCCATCCCACAGGGGTCGGAGCAGTACTTC.